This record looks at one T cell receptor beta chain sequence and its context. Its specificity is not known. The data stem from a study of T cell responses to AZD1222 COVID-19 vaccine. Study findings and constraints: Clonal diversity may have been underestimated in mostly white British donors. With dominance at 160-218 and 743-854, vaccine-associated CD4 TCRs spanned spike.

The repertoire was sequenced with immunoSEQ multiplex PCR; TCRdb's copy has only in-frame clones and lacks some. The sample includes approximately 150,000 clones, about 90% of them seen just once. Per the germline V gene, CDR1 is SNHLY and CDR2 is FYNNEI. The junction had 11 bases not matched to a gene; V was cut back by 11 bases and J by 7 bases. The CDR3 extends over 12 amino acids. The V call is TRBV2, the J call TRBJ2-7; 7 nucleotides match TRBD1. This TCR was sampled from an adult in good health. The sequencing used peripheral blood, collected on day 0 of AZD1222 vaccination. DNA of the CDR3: TGTGCCTCCAGAAGGGACAGTTCGGAGCAGTACTTC. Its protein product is CASRRDSSEQYF. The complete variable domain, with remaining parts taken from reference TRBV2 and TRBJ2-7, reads EPEVTQTPSHQVTQMGQEVILRCVPISNHLYFYWYRQILGQKVEFLVSFYNNEISEKSEIFDDQFSVERPDGSNFTLKIRSTKLEDSAMYFCASRRDSSEQYFGPGTRLTVT.